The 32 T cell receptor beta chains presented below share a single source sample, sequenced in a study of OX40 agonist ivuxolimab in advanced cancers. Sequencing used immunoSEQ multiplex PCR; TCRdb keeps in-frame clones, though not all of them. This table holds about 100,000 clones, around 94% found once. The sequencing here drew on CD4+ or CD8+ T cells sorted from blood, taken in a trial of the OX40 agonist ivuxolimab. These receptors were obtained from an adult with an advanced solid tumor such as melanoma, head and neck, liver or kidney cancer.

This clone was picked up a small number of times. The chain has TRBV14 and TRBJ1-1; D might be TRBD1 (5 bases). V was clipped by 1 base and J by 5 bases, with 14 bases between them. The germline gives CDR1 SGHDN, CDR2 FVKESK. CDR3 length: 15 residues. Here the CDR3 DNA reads TGTGCCAGCAGCCAAGGGCCCGGCAGGGTTACTGAAGCTTTCTTT. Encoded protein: CASSQGPGRVTEAFF. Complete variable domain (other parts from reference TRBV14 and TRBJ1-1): EAGVTQFPSHSVIEKGQTVTLRCDPISGHDNLYWYRRVMGKEIKFLLHFVKESKQDESGMPNNRFLAERTGGTYSTLKVQPAELEDSGVYFCASSQGPGRVTEAFFGQGTRLTVV.

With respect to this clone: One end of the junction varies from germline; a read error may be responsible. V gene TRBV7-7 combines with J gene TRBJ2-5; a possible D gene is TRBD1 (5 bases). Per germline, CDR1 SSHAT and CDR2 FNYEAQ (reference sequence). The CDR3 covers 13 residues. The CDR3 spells CASSLGVVETQYF. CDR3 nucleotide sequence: TGTGCTAGCAGCTTAGGGGTTGTAGAGACCCAGTACTTC.

The CDR3 DNA follows: TGCGCCAGCAGCCAAGTAAATGTCGGATCCTACGAGCAGTACTTC. This sequence encodes CASSQVNVGSYEQYF. This sequence joins TRBV4-1 and TRBJ2-7; no clear D gene. Trimming left V 1 base short and J 1 base short, with 11 bases between. This CDR3 spans 15 amino acids. Germline V lookup: CDR1 MGHRA, CDR2 YSYEKL.

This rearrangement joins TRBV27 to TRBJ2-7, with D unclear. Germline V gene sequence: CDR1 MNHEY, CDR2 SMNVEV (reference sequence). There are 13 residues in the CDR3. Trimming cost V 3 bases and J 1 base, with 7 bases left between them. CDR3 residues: CASSFLSSYEQYF. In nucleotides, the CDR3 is TGTGCCAGCAGTTTTCTGAGTTCCTACGAGCAGTACTTC.

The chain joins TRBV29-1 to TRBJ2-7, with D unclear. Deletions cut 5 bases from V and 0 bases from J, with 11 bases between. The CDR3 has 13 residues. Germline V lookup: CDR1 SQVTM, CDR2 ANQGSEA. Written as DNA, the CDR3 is TGCAGCGTTACGGGCGGACGCTCCTACGAGCAGTACTTC. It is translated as CSVTGGRSYEQYF.

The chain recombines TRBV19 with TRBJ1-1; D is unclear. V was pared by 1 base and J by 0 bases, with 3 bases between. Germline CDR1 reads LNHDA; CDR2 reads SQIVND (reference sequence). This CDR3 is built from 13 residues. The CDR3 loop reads CASSIGVNTEAFF. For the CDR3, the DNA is TGTGCCAGTAGTATAGGAGTGAACACTGAAGCTTTCTTT.

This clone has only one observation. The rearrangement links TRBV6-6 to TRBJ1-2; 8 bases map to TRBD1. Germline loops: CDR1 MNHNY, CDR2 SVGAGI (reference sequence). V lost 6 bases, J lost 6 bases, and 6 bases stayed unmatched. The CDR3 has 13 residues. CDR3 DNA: TGTGCCAGCAGCTCCGGACAGGGTAATGGCTACACCTTC. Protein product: CASSSGQGNGYTF.

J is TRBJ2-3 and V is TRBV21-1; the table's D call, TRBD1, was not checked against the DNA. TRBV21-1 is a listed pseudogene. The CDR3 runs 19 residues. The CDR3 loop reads CASSKEGGEGAIGTDTQYF. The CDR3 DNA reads TGTGCCAGCAGCAAAGAGGGTGGTGAGGGGGCGATTGGCACAGATACGCAGTATTTT.

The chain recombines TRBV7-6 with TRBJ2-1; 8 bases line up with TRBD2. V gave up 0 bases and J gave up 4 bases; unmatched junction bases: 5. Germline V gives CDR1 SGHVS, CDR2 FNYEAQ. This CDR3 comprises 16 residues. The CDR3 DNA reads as TGTGCCAGCAGCTTAGCGGCGGGGGGCCTTTACAATGAGCAGTTCTTC. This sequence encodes CASSLAAGGLYNEQFF.

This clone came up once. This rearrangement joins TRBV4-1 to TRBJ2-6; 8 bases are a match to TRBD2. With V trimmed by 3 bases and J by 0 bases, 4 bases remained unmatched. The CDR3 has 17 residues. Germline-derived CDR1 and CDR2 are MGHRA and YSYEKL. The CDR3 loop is CASSQGSGISGANVLTF. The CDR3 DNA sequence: TGCGCCAGCAGCCAGGGTAGCGGGATCTCTGGGGCCAACGTCCTGACTTTC.

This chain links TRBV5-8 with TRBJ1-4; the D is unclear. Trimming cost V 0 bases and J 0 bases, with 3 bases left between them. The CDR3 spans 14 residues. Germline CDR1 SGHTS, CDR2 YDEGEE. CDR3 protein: CASSLVATNEKLFF. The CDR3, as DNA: TGTGCCAGCAGCTTGGTGGCAACTAATGAAAAACTGTTTTTT.

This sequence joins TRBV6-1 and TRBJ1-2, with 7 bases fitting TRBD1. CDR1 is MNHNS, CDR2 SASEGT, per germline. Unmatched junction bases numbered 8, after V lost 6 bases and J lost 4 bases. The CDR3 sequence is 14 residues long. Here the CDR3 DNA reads TGTGCCAGCAGGCTGGGACAGAGTTTCTATGGCTACACCTTC. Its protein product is CASRLGQSFYGYTF.

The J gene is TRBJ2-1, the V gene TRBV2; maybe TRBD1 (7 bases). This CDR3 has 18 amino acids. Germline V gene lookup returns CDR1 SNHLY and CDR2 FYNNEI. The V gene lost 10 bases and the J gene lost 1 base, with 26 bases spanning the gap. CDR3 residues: CAIDRGGQRGRSYNEQFF. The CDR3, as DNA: TGTGCCATCGACAGAGGGGGGCAAAGGGGGCGGTCCTACAATGAGCAGTTCTTC.

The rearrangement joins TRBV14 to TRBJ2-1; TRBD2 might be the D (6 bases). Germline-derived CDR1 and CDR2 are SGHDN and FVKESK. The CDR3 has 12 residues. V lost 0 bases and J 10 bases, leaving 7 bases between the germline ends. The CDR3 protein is CASSQDGREQFF. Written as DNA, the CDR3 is TGTGCCAGCAGCCAAGATGGGAGGGAGCAGTTCTTC.

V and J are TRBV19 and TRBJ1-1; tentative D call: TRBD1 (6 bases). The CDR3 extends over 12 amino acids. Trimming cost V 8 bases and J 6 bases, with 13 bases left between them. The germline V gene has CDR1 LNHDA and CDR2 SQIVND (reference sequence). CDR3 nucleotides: TGTGCCAGTGCACAGGGAATCTCTGAAGCTTTCTTT. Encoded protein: CASAQGISEAFF.

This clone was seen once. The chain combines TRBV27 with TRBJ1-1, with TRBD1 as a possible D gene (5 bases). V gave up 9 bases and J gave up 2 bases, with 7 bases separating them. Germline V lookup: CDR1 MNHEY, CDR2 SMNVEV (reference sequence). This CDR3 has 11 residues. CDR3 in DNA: TGTGCCAGTCAGGGTAACACTGAAGCTTTCTTT. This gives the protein CASQGNTEAFF.

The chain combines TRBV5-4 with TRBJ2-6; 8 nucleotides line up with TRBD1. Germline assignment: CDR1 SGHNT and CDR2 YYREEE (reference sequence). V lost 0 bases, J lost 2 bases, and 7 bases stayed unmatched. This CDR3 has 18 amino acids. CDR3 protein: CASSLAFQGATGANVLTF. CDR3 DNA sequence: TGTGCCAGCAGCTTGGCGTTCCAGGGGGCGACTGGGGCCAACGTCCTGACTTTC. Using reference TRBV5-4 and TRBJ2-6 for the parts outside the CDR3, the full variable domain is ETGVTQSPTHLIKTRGQQVTLRCSSQSGHNTVSWYQQALGQGPQFIFQYYREEENGRGNFPPRFSGLQFPNYSSELNVNALELDDSALYLCASSLAFQGATGANVLTFGAGSRLTVL.

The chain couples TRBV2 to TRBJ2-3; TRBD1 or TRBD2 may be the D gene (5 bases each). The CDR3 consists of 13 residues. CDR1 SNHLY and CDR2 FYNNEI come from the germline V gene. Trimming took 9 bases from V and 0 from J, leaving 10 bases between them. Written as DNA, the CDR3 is TGTGCCAGAGCCCGGGACAGCACAGATACGCAGTATTTT. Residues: CARARDSTDTQYF.

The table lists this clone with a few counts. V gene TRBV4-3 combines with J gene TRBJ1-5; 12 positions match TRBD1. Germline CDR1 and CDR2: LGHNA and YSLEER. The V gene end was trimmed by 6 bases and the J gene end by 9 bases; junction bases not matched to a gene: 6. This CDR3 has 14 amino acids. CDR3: CASSLGTGGPPQHF. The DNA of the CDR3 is TGCGCCAGCAGTCTGGGGACAGGGGGCCCGCCCCAGCATTTT.

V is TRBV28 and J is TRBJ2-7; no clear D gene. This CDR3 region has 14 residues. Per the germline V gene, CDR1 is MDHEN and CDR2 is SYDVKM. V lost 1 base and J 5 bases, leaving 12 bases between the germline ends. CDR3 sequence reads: CASSLSFQAHEQYF. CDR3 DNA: TGTGCCAGCAGTTTATCTTTCCAGGCGCACGAGCAGTACTTC.

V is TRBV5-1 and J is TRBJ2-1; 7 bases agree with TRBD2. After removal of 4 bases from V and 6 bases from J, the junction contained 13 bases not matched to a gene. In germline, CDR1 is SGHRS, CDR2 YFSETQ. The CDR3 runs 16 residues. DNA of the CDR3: TGCGCCAGCAGCCTCATGCGGGAGCCCCCTGGCAATGAGCAGTTCTTC. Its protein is CASSLMREPPGNEQFF.

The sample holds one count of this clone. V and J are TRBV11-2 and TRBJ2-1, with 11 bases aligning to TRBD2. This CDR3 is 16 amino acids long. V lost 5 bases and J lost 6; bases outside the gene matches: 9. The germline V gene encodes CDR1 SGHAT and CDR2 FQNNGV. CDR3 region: CASSERLAGYLNEQFF. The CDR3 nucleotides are TGTGCCAGCAGCGAACGACTAGCGGGGTATCTCAATGAGCAGTTCTTC.

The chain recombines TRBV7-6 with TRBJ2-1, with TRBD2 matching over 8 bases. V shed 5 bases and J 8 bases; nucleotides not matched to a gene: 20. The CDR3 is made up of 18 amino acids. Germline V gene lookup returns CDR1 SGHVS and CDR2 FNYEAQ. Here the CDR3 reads CASSLVTGGWTGRDEQFF. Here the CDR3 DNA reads TGTGCCAGCAGCCTCGTCACGGGGGGGTGGACTGGGCGAGATGAGCAGTTCTTC.

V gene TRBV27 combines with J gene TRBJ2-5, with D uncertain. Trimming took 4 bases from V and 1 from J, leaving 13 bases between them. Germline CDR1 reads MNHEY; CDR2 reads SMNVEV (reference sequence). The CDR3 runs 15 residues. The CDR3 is CASSSRSTRQETQYF. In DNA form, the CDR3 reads TGTGCCAGCAGTTCCCGTTCGACCCGCCAAGAGACCCAGTACTTC.

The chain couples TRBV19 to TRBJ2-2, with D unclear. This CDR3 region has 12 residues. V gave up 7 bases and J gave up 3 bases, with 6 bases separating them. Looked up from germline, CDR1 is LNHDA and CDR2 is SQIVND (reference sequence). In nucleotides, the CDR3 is TGTGCCAGTATTGGGGACACCGGGGAGCTGTTTTTT. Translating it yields CASIGDTGELFF.

CDR3 region: CASSLTGLETQYF. The CDR3 nucleotides are TGTGCCAGCAGCTTGACAGGGCTGGAGACCCAGTACTTC. The chain carries TRBV13 and TRBJ2-5, with 7 bases matching TRBD1. With 3 bases clipped from V and 5 bases from J, the junction kept 3 bases outside the gene matches. Germline loops: CDR1 PRHDT, CDR2 FYEKMQ (reference sequence). CDR3 length: 13 residues.

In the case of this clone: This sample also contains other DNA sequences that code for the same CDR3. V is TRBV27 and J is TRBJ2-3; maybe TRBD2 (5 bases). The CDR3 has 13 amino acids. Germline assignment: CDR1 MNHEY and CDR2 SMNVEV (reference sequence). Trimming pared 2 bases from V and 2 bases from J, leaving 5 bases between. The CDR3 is CASSLGLTDTQYF. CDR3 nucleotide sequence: TGTGCCAGCAGTTTAGGACTCACAGATACGCAGTATTTT.

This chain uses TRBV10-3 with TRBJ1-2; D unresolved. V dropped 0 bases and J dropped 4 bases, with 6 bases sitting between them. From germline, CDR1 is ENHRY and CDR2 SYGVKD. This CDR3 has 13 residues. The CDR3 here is CAISESSVYGYTF. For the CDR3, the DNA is TGTGCCATCAGTGAGTCATCGGTCTATGGCTACACCTTC.

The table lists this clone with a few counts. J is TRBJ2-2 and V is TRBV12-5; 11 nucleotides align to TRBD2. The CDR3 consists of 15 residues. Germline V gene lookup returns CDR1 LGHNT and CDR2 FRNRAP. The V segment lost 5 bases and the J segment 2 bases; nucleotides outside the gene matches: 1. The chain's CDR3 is CASGLAGGNTGELFF. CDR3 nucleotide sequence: TGTGCTAGTGGTCTAGCGGGAGGAAACACCGGGGAGCTGTTTTTT.

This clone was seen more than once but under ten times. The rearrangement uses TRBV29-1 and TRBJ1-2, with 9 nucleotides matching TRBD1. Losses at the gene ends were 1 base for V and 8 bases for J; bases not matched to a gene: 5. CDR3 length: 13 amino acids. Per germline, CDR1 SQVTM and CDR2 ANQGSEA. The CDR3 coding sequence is TGCAGCGTTGAAGGAGGGGACAGGGACGGCTACACCTTC. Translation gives CSVEGGDRDGYTF.

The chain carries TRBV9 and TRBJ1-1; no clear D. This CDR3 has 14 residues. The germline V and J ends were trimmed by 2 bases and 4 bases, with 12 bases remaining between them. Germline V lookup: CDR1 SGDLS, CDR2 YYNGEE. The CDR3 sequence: CASSVHFAGTEAFF. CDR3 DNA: TGTGCCAGCAGCGTTCACTTTGCGGGCACTGAAGCTTTCTTT.

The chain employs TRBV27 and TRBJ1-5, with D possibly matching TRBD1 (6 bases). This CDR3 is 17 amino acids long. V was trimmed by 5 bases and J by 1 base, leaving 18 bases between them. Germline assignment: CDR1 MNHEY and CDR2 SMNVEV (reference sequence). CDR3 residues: CASSGTGWTRSNQPQHF. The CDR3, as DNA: TGTGCCAGCAGTGGTACAGGGTGGACTCGGAGCAATCAGCCCCAGCATTTT.